Here is one TCR beta chain with its context. Its matching antigen is unknown. At one of its ends the junction is not consistent with the germline gene, which may arise from a read error. Looked up from germline, CDR1 is SGHTA and CDR2 is FQGNSA. This CDR3 is 12 amino acids long. TCRdb re-called the reads through MiXCR, storing one row per CDR3 protein. The profile shows around 740,000 distinct CDR3 sequences, roughly 36% of them singletons. This entry comes from a study of T cell repertoires in cytomegalovirus infection. Study-wide findings and caveats: HLA-C-restricted CMV clonotypes gave the most frequent clonotype in two of eight donors.

The V gene is TRBV7-2, the J gene TRBJ2-2; tentative D call: TRBD1 (6 bases). The TCR was taken from a human donor in good health (CMV status not recorded). Some clones in this sample may be carry-over from other donors' samples. Source material: PBMCs. The CDR3 loop reads CASSRDTGELVF. The CDR3 bases are TGTGCCAGCAGCCGGGACACCGGGGAGCTGGTGTTT.